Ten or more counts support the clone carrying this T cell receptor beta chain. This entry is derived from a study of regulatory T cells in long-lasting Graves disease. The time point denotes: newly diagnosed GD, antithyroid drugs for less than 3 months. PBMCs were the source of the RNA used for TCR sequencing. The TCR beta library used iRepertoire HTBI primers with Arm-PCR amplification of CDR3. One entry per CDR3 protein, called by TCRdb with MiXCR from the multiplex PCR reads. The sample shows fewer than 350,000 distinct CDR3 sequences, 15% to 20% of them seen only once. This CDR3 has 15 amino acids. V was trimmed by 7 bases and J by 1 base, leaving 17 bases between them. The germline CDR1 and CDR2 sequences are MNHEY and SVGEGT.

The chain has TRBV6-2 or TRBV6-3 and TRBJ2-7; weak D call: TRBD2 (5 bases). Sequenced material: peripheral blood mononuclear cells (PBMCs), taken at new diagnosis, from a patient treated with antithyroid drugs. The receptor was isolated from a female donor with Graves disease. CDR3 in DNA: TGTGCCAGCAACGAACCGGGATCTTATTCCTACGAGCAGTACTTC. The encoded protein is CASNEPGSYSYEQYF.